A single sample is the source of the 9 T cell receptor beta chains below, sequenced in a study of OX40 agonist ivuxolimab in advanced cancers. Clones were sequenced by immunoSEQ multiplex PCR, and TCRdb holds only the in-frame ones, with some missing. The data contain approximately 53,000 clones, 85% to 95% of them singletons. Sequences were derived from CD4+ or CD8+ T cells sorted from blood, sampled in a trial of the OX40 agonist ivuxolimab. These receptors were taken from an adult with an advanced solid tumor such as melanoma, head and neck, liver or kidney cancer.

This rearrangement joins TRBV28 to TRBJ2-3; D not resolved. The CDR3 has 19 amino acids. Deletions cut 1 base from V and 4 bases from J, with 24 bases between. Germline loops: CDR1 MDHEN, CDR2 SYDVKM. The CDR3 region is CASSLYPRGGGPEADTQYF. The CDR3 region has the DNA TGTGCCAGCAGTTTATACCCCAGAGGTGGTGGGCCCGAGGCAGATACGCAGTATTTT.

The V call is TRBV11-1, the J call TRBJ1-2; 9 nucleotides agree with TRBD1. This CDR3 spans 18 amino acids. Unmatched junction bases numbered 12, after V lost 2 bases and J lost 2 bases. Germline-derived CDR1 and CDR2 are SGHAT and FQDESV (reference sequence). The CDR3 region has the DNA TGTGCCAGCAGCTTAAGCAACCCGGGGACAGGGCCGAACTATGGCTACACCTTC. This encodes CASSLSNPGTGPNYGYTF.

The V and J genes are TRBV7-2 and TRBJ2-1; D is possibly TRBD2 (7 bases). Trimming pared 4 bases from V and 7 bases from J, leaving 17 bases between. Germline V gene data show CDR1 as SGHTA and CDR2 as FQGNSA. This CDR3 is 15 amino acids long. The CDR3 DNA follows: TGTGCCAGCAGCTCCCTGGGGGGGAGGGGGAATGAGCAGTTCTTC. Its translation is CASSSLGGRGNEQFF.

The gene calls are TRBV4-1 and TRBJ1-1; maybe TRBD1 (6 bases). This CDR3 is 15 amino acids long. Trimming removed 1 base from V and 5 bases from J, with 14 bases in between. Germline V CDR1 and CDR2: MGHRA, YSYEKL. The CDR3 DNA is TGCGCCAGCAGCCAAGGGGCACAGGGAGGGACTGAAGCTTTCTTT. Protein sequence: CASSQGAQGGTEAFF.

V usage is TRBV28 and J usage is TRBJ2-3, with D tentatively TRBD2 (6 bases). The CDR3 has 15 residues. Trimming removed 6 bases at V and 0 bases at J, with 13 bases between. Germline assignment: CDR1 MDHEN and CDR2 SYDVKM. The DNA for the CDR3 is TGTGCCAGCAGCTTCTTTGCGGGGAGCACAGATACGCAGTATTTT. Translated: CASSFFAGSTDTQYF.

The chain combines TRBV28 with TRBJ2-7, with 10 bases matching TRBD1. This CDR3 is built from 14 residues. V lost 4 bases, J lost 2 bases, and 2 bases stayed unmatched. Germline lookup yields CDR1 MDHEN and CDR2 SYDVKM. The CDR3 loop is CASSSGTGAYEQYF. The CDR3 nucleotides read TGTGCCAGCAGTTCCGGGACAGGGGCCTACGAGCAGTACTTC.

This clone is a singleton in its sample. The chain recombines TRBV13 with TRBJ2-1; TRBD2 aligns across 9 bases. Germline CDR1 is PRHDT and CDR2 is FYEKMQ (reference sequence). The CDR3 runs 17 residues. The V gene end was trimmed by 5 bases and the J gene end by 4 bases; junction bases not matched to a gene: 12. The DNA of the CDR3 is TGTGCCAGCAGCCTCACGGGGAGCGGGGGGTCGTACAATGAGCAGTTCTTC. It is translated as CASSLTGSGGSYNEQFF.

The chain uses TRBV9 and TRBJ1-4; D possibly corresponds to TRBD1 (6 bases). Germline values: CDR1 SGDLS, CDR2 YYNGEE. Trimming shortened V by 0 bases and J by 5 bases, and 11 bases separated the two germline ends. There are 15 residues in the CDR3. The CDR3 DNA is TGTGCCAGCAGCGTAGAGGGGGATCAGAATGAAAAACTGTTTTTT. Translating gives CASSVEGDQNEKLFF.

As concerns this clone: This may be a read error, as it is one base from a much larger clone. This rearrangement joins TRBV11-3 to TRBJ2-3; D unresolved. The V gene's germline CDR1 is SGHNT and CDR2 YENEEA. V lost 5 bases and J lost 5, with 5 bases in between. The CDR3 contains 11 residues. CDR3 nucleotide sequence: TGTGCCAGCAGCCCGGGAGATACGCAGTATTTT. Protein product: CASSPGDTQYF.